The entry below describes one T cell receptor (beta chain). The method was immunoSEQ multiplex PCR; TCRdb's version includes in-frame clones alone and lacks a portion of them. The sample includes about 36,000 clones, 91% seen only once; the top ten take approximately 0.44%. The data stem from a study of T cell changes during pregnancy in multiple sclerosis. CDR3 size: 14 residues. V lost 7 bases to trimming and J lost 2 bases; unmatched junction nucleotides: 6. The V and J genes are TRBV23-1 and TRBJ2-3, with 7 nucleotides matching TRBD1. TRBV23-1 is an open reading frame whose function is uncertain. The TCR sequence derives from a female donor in good health, enrolled as a control in a pregnancy study. This material consisted of CD4+ T cells from peripheral blood mononuclear cells, taken in the second trimester of pregnancy. For the CDR3, the DNA is TGCGCCAGCAAATGGGACAGAATCACAGATACGCAGTATTTT. Amino acids: CASKWDRITDTQYF.